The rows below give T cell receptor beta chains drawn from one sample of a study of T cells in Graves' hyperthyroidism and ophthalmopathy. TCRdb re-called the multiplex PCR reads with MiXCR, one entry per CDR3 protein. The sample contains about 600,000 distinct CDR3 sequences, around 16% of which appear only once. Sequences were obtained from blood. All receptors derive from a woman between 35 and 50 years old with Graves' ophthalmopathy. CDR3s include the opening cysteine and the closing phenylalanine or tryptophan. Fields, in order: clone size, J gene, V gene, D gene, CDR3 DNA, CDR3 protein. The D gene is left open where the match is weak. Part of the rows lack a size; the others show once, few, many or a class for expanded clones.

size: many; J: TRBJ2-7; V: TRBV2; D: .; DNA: TGTGCCAGCCAGGGGCAAACCAGCTACGAGCAGTACTTC; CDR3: CASQGQTSYEQYF
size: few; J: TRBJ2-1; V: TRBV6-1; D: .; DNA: TGTGCCAGCAGTATGATAAGTCAGGGGCAGAATGAGCAGTTCTTC; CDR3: CASSMISQGQNEQFF
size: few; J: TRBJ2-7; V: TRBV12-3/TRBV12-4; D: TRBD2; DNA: TGTGCCAGCAGTTTGGGGACTAGAGGCTACGAGCAGTACTTC; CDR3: CASSLGTRGYEQYF
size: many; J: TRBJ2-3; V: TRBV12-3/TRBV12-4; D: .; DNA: TGTGCCAGCAGTAGACACACAGATACGCAGTATTTT; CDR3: CASSRHTDTQYF
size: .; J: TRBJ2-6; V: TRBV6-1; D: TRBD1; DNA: TGTGCCAGCAGTTCCGATCGGGACAGGGAGTTTTCTGGGGCCAACGTCCTGACTTTC; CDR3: CASSSDRDREFSGANVLTF
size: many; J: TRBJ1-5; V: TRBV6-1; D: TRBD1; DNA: TGTGCCAGCAGTGAGGACAGGGGGCAGCCCCAGCATTTT; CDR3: CASSEDRGQPQHF
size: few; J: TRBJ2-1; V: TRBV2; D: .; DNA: TGTGCCAGCCAGGGGAACCCCTACAATGAGCAGTTCTTC; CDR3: CASQGNPYNEQFF
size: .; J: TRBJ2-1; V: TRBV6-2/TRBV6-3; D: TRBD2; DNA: TGTGCCAGCAGTTACAGCGGGAGGGCCCGCAACAATGAGCAGTTCTTC; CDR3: CASSYSGRARNNEQFF
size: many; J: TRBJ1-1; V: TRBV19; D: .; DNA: TGTGCCAGTAGTATGCAGAGCATGAACACTGAAGCTTTCTTT; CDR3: CASSMQSMNTEAFF
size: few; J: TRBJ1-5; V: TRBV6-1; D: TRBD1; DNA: TGTGCCAGCAGTCGGGACAGTAGAAATCAGCCCCAGCATTTT; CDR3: CASSRDSRNQPQHF
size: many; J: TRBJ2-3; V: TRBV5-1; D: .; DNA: TGCGCCAGCAGCTTGGGGAACAGGGAGGGAGATACGCAGTATTTT; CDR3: CASSLGNREGDTQYF
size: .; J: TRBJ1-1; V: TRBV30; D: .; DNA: TGTGCCTGGAGCCCGGGACGACCGAACACTGAAGCTTTCTTT; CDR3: CAWSPGRPNTEAFF
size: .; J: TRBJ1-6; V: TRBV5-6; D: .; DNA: TGTGCCAGCAGCCGATATCAGGGGTATAATTCACCCCTCCACTTT; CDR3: CASSRYQGYNSPLHF
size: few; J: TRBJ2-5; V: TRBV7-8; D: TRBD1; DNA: TGTGCCAGCAGCTTGAGACAGGGGGCCCAAGAGACCCAGTACTTC; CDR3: CASSLRQGAQETQYF
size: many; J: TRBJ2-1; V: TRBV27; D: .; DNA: TGTGCCAGCAGTGAAGTTTCGGGAGCAGAGCAGTTCTTC; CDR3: CASSEVSGAEQFF
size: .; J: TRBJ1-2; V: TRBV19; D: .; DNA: TGTGCCAGTAGGCTTCTCGAACTAGGGTCCTATGGCTACACCTTC; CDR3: CASRLLELGSYGYTF
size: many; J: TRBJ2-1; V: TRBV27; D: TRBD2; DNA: TGTGCCAGCAGTCTCCAAGCGGGAGGGCCCGGTGAGCAGTTCTTC; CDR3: CASSLQAGGPGEQFF
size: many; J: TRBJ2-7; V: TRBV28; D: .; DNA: TGTGCCAGCAGTTCCCTCTGGCAGCAGTACTTC; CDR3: CASSSLWQQYF
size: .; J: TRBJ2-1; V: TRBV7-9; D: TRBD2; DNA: TGTGCCAGCAGCGTAGTCGGGGGGGCCTACAATGAGCAGTTCTTC; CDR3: CASSVVGGAYNEQFF
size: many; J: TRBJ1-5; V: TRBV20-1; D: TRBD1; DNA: TGCAGTGCCCTGGACAGGGGTGGTGGTCAGCCCCAGCATTTT; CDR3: CSALDRGGGQPQHF
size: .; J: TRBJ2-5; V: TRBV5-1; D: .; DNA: TGCGCCAGCAGCTTCTTGGGGGCGATAGAAGGGGAGACCCAGTACTTC; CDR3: CASSFLGAIEGETQYF
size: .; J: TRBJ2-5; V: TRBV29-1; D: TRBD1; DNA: TGCAGCGTCGACAGGGGATCGGACCAAGAGACCCAGTACTTC; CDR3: CSVDRGSDQETQYF
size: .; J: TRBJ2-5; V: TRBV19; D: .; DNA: TGTGCCAGTAGTATCGTCGGAGCTTACCAAGAGACCCAGTACTTC; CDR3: CASSIVGAYQETQYF
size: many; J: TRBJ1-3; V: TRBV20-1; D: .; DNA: TGCAGTGCTAGAGATAGGGACACCACCATATATTTT; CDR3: CSARDRDTTIYF
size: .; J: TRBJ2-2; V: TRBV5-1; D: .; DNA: TGCGCCAGCAGCTTTTTCCCCCCCACTGGGGGGGGGCGCGACACCGGGGAGCTGTTTTTT; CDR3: CASSFFPPTGGGRDTGELFF
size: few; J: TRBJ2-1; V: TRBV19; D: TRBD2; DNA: TGTGCCAGTAAGAGACGTAGCGGGGCCTCCTACAATGAGCAGTTCTTC; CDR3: CASKRRSGASYNEQFF
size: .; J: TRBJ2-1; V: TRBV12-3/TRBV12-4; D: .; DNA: TGTGCCAGCAGCCTACAAGGTGAGCAGTTCTTC; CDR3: CASSLQGEQFF
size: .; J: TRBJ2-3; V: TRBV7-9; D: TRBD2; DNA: TGTGCCAGCAGCTCGGGACTAGCGGGAGGCGTGGGCACAGATACGCAGTATTTT; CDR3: CASSSGLAGGVGTDTQYF
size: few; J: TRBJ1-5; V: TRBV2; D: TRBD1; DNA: TGTGCCAGCGGGGAGGACAGGGCGGGTCAGCCCCAGCATTTT; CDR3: CASGEDRAGQPQHF
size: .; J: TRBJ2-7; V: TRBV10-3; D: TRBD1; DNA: TGTGCCATTAGGAACCCGGGACAGGGTCTAGGAGAGCAGTACTTC; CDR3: CAIRNPGQGLGEQYF
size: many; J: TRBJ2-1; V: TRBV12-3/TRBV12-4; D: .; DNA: TGTGCCAGCAGGGAAGAGGAGCATGAGCAGTTCTTC; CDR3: CASREEEHEQFF
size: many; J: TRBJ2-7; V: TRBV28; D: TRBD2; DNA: TGTGCCAGCCATTCTGGACTAGCGGGAGGAGGGTACGAGCAGTACTTC; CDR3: CASHSGLAGGGYEQYF
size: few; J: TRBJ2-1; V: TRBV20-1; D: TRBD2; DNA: TGCAGTGCAACCGACCATCTAGCGGAACGGGGCAATGAGCAGTTCTTC; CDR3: CSATDHLAERGNEQFF
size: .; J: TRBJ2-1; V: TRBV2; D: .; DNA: TGTGCCAGCAGTGACTGGGGGAGAGGCGATGAGCAGTTCTTC; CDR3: CASSDWGRGDEQFF
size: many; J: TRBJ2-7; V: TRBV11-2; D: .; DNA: TGTGCCAGCAGCTCCTTCTCCTACGAGCAGTACTTC; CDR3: CASSSFSYEQYF
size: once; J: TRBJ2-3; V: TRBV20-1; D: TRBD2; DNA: TGCAGTGCTAGAGATCCAGCGGGAGCTTTAGATACGCAGTATTTT; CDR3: CSARDPAGALDTQYF
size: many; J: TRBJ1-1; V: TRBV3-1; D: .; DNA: TGTGCCAGCAGCCAAGATTCAGCCATGAACACTGAAGCTTTCTTT; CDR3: CASSQDSAMNTEAFF
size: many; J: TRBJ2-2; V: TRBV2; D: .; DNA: TGTGCCAGCAGTGTAGCAACAGCGAACACCGGGGAGCTGTTTTTT; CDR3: CASSVATANTGELFF
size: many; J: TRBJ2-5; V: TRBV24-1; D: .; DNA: TGTGCCACCAGTCCCTCGTCGGGGTTGCGGAGGGACCAAGAGACCCAGTACTTC; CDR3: CATSPSSGLRRDQETQYF
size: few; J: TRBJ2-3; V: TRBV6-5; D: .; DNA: TGTGCCAGCAGTTACTTCCCGTCGGAGGGGGGCCGCACAGATACGCAGTATTTT; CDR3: CASSYFPSEGGRTDTQYF
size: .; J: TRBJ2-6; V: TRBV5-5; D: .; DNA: TGTGCCAGCAGCTTGGAGCCCACCCGCTCTGGGGCCAACGTCCTGACTTTC; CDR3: CASSLEPTRSGANVLTF
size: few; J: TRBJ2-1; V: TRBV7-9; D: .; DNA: TGTGCCAGCAGCTTATATGAGCAGTTCTTC; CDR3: CASSLYEQFF
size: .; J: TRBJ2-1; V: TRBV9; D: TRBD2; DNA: TGTGCCAGCAGCGCAACTAGCGGGAGGGACAATGAGCAGTTCTTC; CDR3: CASSATSGRDNEQFF
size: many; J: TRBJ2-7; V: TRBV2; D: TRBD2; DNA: TGTGCCAGCAGTCGAGCGGGGGATGCCCCCTACGAGCAGTACTTC; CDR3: CASSRAGDAPYEQYF
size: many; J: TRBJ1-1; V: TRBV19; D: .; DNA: TGTGCCAGTAGTTCGGACAGCCGGAACACTGAAGCTTTCTTT; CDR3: CASSSDSRNTEAFF
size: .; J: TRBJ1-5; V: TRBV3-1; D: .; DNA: TGTGCCAGCAGCCAAGGCGTTGGCCCCCGGCATTTT; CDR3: CASSQGVGPRHF
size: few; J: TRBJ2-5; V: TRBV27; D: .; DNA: TGTGCCAGCAGTTTATGGGGACGGAGGGGCGTCGCAGAGACCCAGTACTTC; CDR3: CASSLWGRRGVAETQYF
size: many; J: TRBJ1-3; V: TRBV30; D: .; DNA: TGTGCCTGGAGTGGACAGCTCTCTGGAAACACCATATATTTT; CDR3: CAWSGQLSGNTIYF
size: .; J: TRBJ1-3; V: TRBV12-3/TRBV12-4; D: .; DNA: TGTGCCAGCAGTTTACAGGAAGGAAACACCATATATTTT; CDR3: CASSLQEGNTIYF
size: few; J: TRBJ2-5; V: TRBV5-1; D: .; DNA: TGCGCCAGCAGCCCCGGAGCCGGATTAGAAGAGACCCAGTACTTC; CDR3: CASSPGAGLEETQYF
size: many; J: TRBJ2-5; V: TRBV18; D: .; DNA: TGTGCCAGCAACGGACCAACCCAAGAGACCCAGTACTTC; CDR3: CASNGPTQETQYF
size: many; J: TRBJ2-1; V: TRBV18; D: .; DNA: TGTGCCAGCTCACCACCTTCCCAGGGGAGTGAGCAGTTCTTC; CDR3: CASSPPSQGSEQFF
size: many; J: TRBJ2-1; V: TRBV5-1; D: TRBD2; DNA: TGCGCCAGCAGCCTGCAGGGACTAGCCAACAATGAGCAGTTCTTC; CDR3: CASSLQGLANNEQFF
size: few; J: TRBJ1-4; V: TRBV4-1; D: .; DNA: TGCGCCAGCAGGCGTGCTGGAACTAATGAAAAACTGTTTTTT; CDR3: CASRRAGTNEKLFF
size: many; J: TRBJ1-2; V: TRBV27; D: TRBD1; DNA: TGTGCCAGCAGTTTAAGGGGACAGAACTATGGCTACACCTTC; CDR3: CASSLRGQNYGYTF
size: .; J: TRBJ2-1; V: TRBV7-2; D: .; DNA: TGTGCCAGCAGCTTAGAGCCTAGTTCTTACAATGAGCAGTTCTTC; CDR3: CASSLEPSSYNEQFF
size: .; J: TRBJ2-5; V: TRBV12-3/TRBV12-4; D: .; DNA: TGTGCCAGCAGTTTGGAGGGCCAGAAGGGAGAGACCCAGTACTTC; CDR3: CASSLEGQKGETQYF
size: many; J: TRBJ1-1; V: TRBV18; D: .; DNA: TGTGCCAGCTCACCAGGGGCGAAAAACACTGAAGCTTTCTTT; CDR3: CASSPGAKNTEAFF
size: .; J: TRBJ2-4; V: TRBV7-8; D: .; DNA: TGTACCAGCAGCTTCAAGCAGGGAGGCCTGGGTAACATTCAGTACTTC; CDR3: CTSSFKQGGLGNIQYF
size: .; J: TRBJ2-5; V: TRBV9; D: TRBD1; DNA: TGTGCCAGCAGCGTAGGCGGGACAGGGGGCCTAGAGACCCAGTACTTC; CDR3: CASSVGGTGGLETQYF